The rows below give T cell receptor beta chains drawn from one sample of a study of blood T cell repertoires in COVID-19. TCRdb keeps only in-frame clones here, not all; method: immunoSEQ multiplex PCR. The sample holds around 160,000 clones; 88% are singletons and the top ten take 2% to 2.5%. The sequencing input was peripheral blood. Receptors originate from a human donor in a cohort sampled during active COVID-19. CDR3s include the opening cysteine and the closing phenylalanine or tryptophan. A D gene is named only where the DNA matches it firmly. Size is stated for part of the rows, as once, few or many counts, or as a class when the clone is expanded.

D: TRBD1
size: -
J: TRBJ2-5
V: TRBV19
CDR3: CASRMTGAETQYF
DNA: TGTGCCAGTAGAATGACAGGGGCGGAGACCCAGTACTTC

D: TRBD2
size: -
J: TRBJ2-1
V: TRBV9
CDR3: CASSGGLAVYNEQFF
DNA: TGTGCCAGCAGCGGCGGACTAGCGGTGTACAATGAGCAGTTCTTC

D: TRBD2
size: once
J: TRBJ2-1
V: TRBV11-2
CDR3: CASSQTGWASGSSEQFF
DNA: TGTGCCAGCAGCCAAACGGGCTGGGCTAGCGGGAGTAGTGAGCAGTTCTTC

D: TRBD2
size: once
J: TRBJ2-2
V: TRBV7-8
CDR3: CASTLLAGNTGELFF
DNA: TGTGCCAGCACCCTACTAGCGGGGAACACCGGGGAGCTGTTTTTT

D: -
size: -
J: TRBJ2-7
V: TRBV5-1
CDR3: CASSHFNRTLREQYF
DNA: TGCGCCAGCAGCCATTTCAACAGAACTCTCCGGGAGCAGTACTTC

D: TRBD2
size: -
J: TRBJ2-2
V: TRBV7-2
CDR3: CASSLGLAGAAGELFF
DNA: TGTGCCAGCAGCTTAGGACTAGCGGGTGCTGCCGGGGAGCTGTTTTTT

D: TRBD1
size: -
J: TRBJ1-6
V: TRBV18
CDR3: CASSQMGQGSSYNSPLHF
DNA: TGTGCCAGCTCACAAATGGGACAGGGGAGCTCCTATAATTCACCCCTCCACTTT

D: -
size: -
J: TRBJ1-6
V: TRBV7-9
CDR3: CASSFVQSNSPLHF
DNA: TGTGCCAGCAGCTTCGTACAGTCTAATTCACCCCTCCACTTT

D: -
size: -
J: TRBJ1-3
V: TRBV6-1
CDR3: CASSESGALSGNTIYF
DNA: TGTGCCAGCAGTGAATCAGGGGCCCTCTCTGGAAACACCATATATTTT

D: TRBD1
size: -
J: TRBJ1-1
V: TRBV5-1
CDR3: CASSLRPGQGTEAFF
DNA: TGCGCCAGCAGCTTGAGGCCGGGACAGGGCACTGAAGCTTTCTTT

D: TRBD1
size: few
J: TRBJ1-5
V: TRBV5-4
CDR3: CASSPGTGQAQHF
DNA: TGTGCCAGCAGCCCAGGGACAGGGCAGGCCCAGCATTTT

D: TRBD1
size: -
J: TRBJ1-1
V: TRBV7-2
CDR3: CASSVRTGNTEAFF
DNA: TGTGCCAGCAGCGTAAGGACAGGGAACACTGAAGCTTTCTTT

D: TRBD1
size: -
J: TRBJ1-5
V: TRBV28
CDR3: CASSTPSQGGQPQHF
DNA: TGTGCCAGCAGCACACCTTCACAGGGGGGGCAGCCCCAGCATTTT

D: -
size: -
J: TRBJ2-6
V: TRBV7-3
CDR3: CASSPSGTSGANVLTF
DNA: TGTGCCAGCAGCCCCAGCGGTACCTCTGGGGCCAACGTCCTGACTTTC

D: -
size: -
J: TRBJ2-5
V: TRBV10-3
CDR3: CAISEGRGGETQYF
DNA: TGTGCCATCAGTGAGGGGCGGGGCGGGGAGACCCAGTACTTC

D: TRBD1
size: -
J: TRBJ1-1
V: TRBV3-1/TRBV3-2
CDR3: CASSLWTGTMNTEAFF
DNA: TGTGCCAGCAGCCTTTGGACAGGGACTATGAACACTGAAGCTTTCTTT

D: TRBD1
size: few
J: TRBJ2-7
V: TRBV19
CDR3: CASRTGTGPYEQYF
DNA: TGTGCCAGTAGAACCGGGACAGGCCCCTACGAGCAGTACTTC

D: -
size: -
J: TRBJ2-5
V: TRBV5-4
CDR3: CASSLSGFPETQYF
DNA: TGTGCCAGCAGCTTGTCGGGATTTCCTGAGACCCAGTACTTC

D: TRBD1
size: -
J: TRBJ1-4
V: TRBV12-3/TRBV12-4
CDR3: CASSATGNEKLFF
DNA: TGTGCCAGCAGTGCGACAGGGAATGAAAAACTGTTTTTT

D: TRBD1
size: -
J: TRBJ1-4
V: TRBV2
CDR3: CASTGQGTTNEKLFF
DNA: TGTGCCAGCACTGGACAGGGGACAACTAATGAAAAACTGTTTTTT

D: -
size: -
J: TRBJ1-6
V: TRBV7-2
CDR3: CASSLVGPTQNSPLHF
DNA: TGTGCCAGCAGCCTAGTGGGTCCCACACAGAATTCACCCCTCCACTTT

D: TRBD2
size: -
J: TRBJ2-7
V: TRBV7-2
CDR3: CASSFLGLAGEQYF
DNA: TGTGCCAGCAGCTTCCTCGGACTAGCGGGCGAGCAGTACTTC

D: TRBD1
size: -
J: TRBJ1-2
V: TRBV18
CDR3: CASSGSGTANYGYTF
DNA: TGTGCCAGCTCAGGTTCCGGGACAGCTAACTATGGCTACACCTTC

D: -
size: -
J: TRBJ1-5
V: TRBV27
CDR3: CASSPKYAATRDQPQHF
DNA: TGTGCCAGCAGTCCGAAATATGCAGCCACGAGGGATCAGCCCCAGCATTTT

D: -
size: -
J: TRBJ2-2
V: TRBV7-6
CDR3: CASSLTQTGELFF
DNA: TGTGCCAGCAGCCTGACACAAACCGGGGAGCTGTTTTTT

D: TRBD2
size: -
J: TRBJ2-3
V: TRBV9
CDR3: CASSASGRFADTQYF
DNA: TGTGCCAGCAGCGCTAGCGGGAGGTTCGCAGATACGCAGTATTTT

D: -
size: -
J: TRBJ1-3
V: TRBV3-1/TRBV3-2
CDR3: CASSQAGQGNTIYF
DNA: TGTGCCAGCAGCCAAGCAGGCCAGGGAAACACCATATATTTT